Presented here are 17 T cell receptor beta chains from one specimen sequenced in a study of blood T cell repertoires in COVID-19. Sequencing used immunoSEQ multiplex PCR; TCRdb keeps in-frame clones, though not all of them. The sample holds about 240,000 clones; around 89% are singletons and the top ten take more than 3.5%. Sample: PBMCs or T cells enriched from blood (not recorded which). These receptors were obtained from a woman aged 25-40 years who had recovered from COVID-19.

CDR3 protein: CASSTLPGEAFF. Written as DNA, the CDR3 is TGTGCCAGCAGTACCCTCCCAGGGGAAGCTTTCTTT. The gene calls are TRBV28 and TRBJ1-1; possible D gene TRBD1, 5 bases. CDR3 size: 12 residues. Germline-derived CDR1 and CDR2 are MDHEN and SYDVKM. V lost 5 bases to trimming and J lost 8 bases, with 12 bases between them.

The chain carries TRBV11-3 and TRBJ2-3; 9 nucleotides match TRBD2. Trimming removed 0 bases from V and 7 bases from J; junction bases left unmatched: 8. The CDR3 has 16 residues. Germline CDR1 reads SGHNT; CDR2 reads YENEEA. DNA of the CDR3: TGTGCCAGCAGCTTAGAGGGCGGGGGGGCCCAAAATACGCAGTATTTT. Protein: CASSLEGGGAQNTQYF.

The J gene is TRBJ1-5, the V gene TRBV11-2, with D maybe TRBD1 (5 bases). With 1 base removed from V and 4 bases from J, the gap between germline ends came to 8 bases. CDR3 length equals 14 residues. CDR1 and CDR2 (germline): SGHAT, FQNNGV. CDR3 bases: TGTGCCAGCAGCTTAGTCGGGGGAAATCAGCCCCAGCATTTT. As protein: CASSLVGGNQPQHF.

This chain uses TRBV19 with TRBJ1-5; 8 nucleotides align to TRBD1. The CDR3 sequence is 15 residues long. The junction had 6 bases not matched to a gene; V was cut back by 4 bases and J by 4 bases. Germline V lookup: CDR1 LNHDA, CDR2 SQIVND (reference sequence). CDR3 coding DNA: TGTGCCAGTAGTAAAGGGGACAGGTATAATCAGCCCCAGCATTTT. Protein: CASSKGDRYNQPQHF.

Here the CDR3 reads CASSKSYEQYF. The CDR3, as DNA: TGTGCCAGCAGTAAATCGTACGAGCAGTACTTC. The chain has TRBV25-1 and TRBJ2-7; no reliable D call. The V gene's germline CDR1 is MGHDK and CDR2 SYGVNS. The length of the CDR3 is 11 residues. Trimming stripped 5 bases from V and 4 bases from J, with 6 bases between.

The chain has TRBV19 and TRBJ1-3; no reliable D call. CDR1 is LNHDA, CDR2 SQIVND, per germline (reference sequence). The length of the CDR3 is 16 residues. V shed 6 bases and J shed 0 bases, with 15 bases lying between them. The CDR3 nucleotides read TGTGCCAGTAGCCGCACTCACAGAAACTCTGGAAACACCATATATTTT. It yields the protein CASSRTHRNSGNTIYF.

Worth noting for this clone: Within the sample, other DNA sequences also encode this same CDR3. This chain links TRBV7-2 with TRBJ1-4; 7 bases are a match to TRBD1. CDR1 and CDR2 (germline): SGHTA, FQGNSA. The CDR3 contains 15 residues. The V and J ends lost 4 bases and 0 bases, in that order; junction bases with no gene match: 2. The CDR3 DNA reads TGTGCCAGCAGCTCCCAGGGGGCAACTAATGAAAAACTGTTTTTT. As protein: CASSSQGATNEKLFF.

V is TRBV29-1 and J is TRBJ1-2; no definite D call. Germline V gene sequence: CDR1 SQVTM, CDR2 ANQGSEA. The CDR3 is 11 residues long. V dropped 0 bases and J dropped 7 bases, with 6 bases sitting between them. This chain's CDR3 is CSVEDRVGYTF. The CDR3 bases are TGCAGCGTTGAAGATCGGGTTGGCTACACCTTC. Full variable domain (missing parts from reference TRBV29-1 and TRBJ1-2): SAVISQKPSRDICQRGTSLTIQCQVDSQVTMMFWYRQQPGQSLTLIATANQGSEATYESGFVIDKFPISRPNLTFSTLTVSNMSPEDSSIYLCSVEDRVGYTFGSGTRLTVV.

The rearrangement joins TRBV28 to TRBJ1-2; 9 bases map to TRBD1. Germline CDR1 reads MDHEN; CDR2 reads SYDVKM. Trimming at V came to 7 bases and at J to 5 bases, leaving 5 bases not matched to a gene. The CDR3 has 13 amino acids. The CDR3 coding sequence is TGTGCCAGCAACAGACAGGGGGTGTATGGCTACACCTTC. Its translation is CASNRQGVYGYTF.

This clone was observed once. The rearrangement joins TRBV7-8 to TRBJ2-1; D unclear. Germline CDR1 SGHVS, CDR2 FQNEAQ. With 5 bases removed from V and 7 bases from J, the gap between germline ends came to 6 bases. CDR3 length equals 11 residues. CDR3 in amino acids: CASSVINEQFF. CDR3 coding DNA: TGTGCCAGCAGCGTTATAAATGAGCAGTTCTTC.

Written as DNA, the CDR3 is TGTGCCAGCAGTCCTAGCGGGGGGGGTTGGTACGAGCAGTACTTC. This encodes CASSPSGGGWYEQYF. The chain links TRBV2 to TRBJ2-7; 12 nucleotides match TRBD2. V shed 5 bases and J 4 bases; nucleotides not matched to a gene: 6. Germline CDR1 is SNHLY and CDR2 is FYNNEI. This CDR3 region has 15 residues.

The V call is TRBV27, the J call TRBJ1-6; D is perhaps TRBD1 (6 bases). Germline V gives CDR1 MNHEY, CDR2 SMNVEV (reference sequence). The CDR3 is 14 amino acids. V shed 6 bases and J shed 8 bases, with 14 bases lying between them. This CDR3 reads CASRPTGLYSPLHF. As DNA, the CDR3 is TGTGCCAGCAGACCCACAGGGCTCTATTCACCCCTCCACTTT.

The chain couples TRBV5-4 to TRBJ1-3; 7 bases align to TRBD1. The V gene end was trimmed by 6 bases and the J gene end by 3 bases; junction bases not matched to a gene: 15. CDR1 SGHNT and CDR2 YYREEE come from the germline V gene (reference sequence). CDR3 length: 17 residues. CDR3 residues: CASTLGGPAQYGNTIYF. The CDR3 nucleotides read TGTGCCAGCACCCTAGGGGGCCCCGCGCAATATGGAAACACCATATATTTT.

The rearrangement links TRBV29-1 to TRBJ1-1; the D is unclear. Germline V gene lookup returns CDR1 SQVTM and CDR2 ANQGSEA. The CDR3 runs to 17 residues. V lost 4 bases and J lost 0, with 21 bases in between. The CDR3 is CSVAPNPMEGVNTEAFF. The CDR3 DNA reads TGCAGCGTTGCTCCCAACCCTATGGAGGGAGTGAACACTGAAGCTTTCTTT.

This sequence joins TRBV6-5 and TRBJ1-2; D uncertain. CDR1 is MNHEY and CDR2 is SVGAGI in the germline V gene. The ends were cut back, 6 bases at V and 0 bases at J, with 11 bases in the middle. CDR3 length equals 14 residues. This CDR3 reads CASSPAGTNYGYTF. DNA for the CDR3: TGTGCCAGCAGCCCCGCCGGTACTAACTATGGCTACACCTTC.

The J gene is TRBJ2-1, the V gene TRBV11-3; 12 bases line up with TRBD2. The V gene end was trimmed by 5 bases and the J gene end by 4 bases; junction bases not matched to a gene: 3. The CDR3 is made up of 15 amino acids. Germline loops: CDR1 SGHNT, CDR2 YENEEA. CDR3 amino acids: CASSPGTSGYNEQFF. DNA for the CDR3: TGTGCCAGCAGCCCCGGGACTAGCGGGTACAATGAGCAGTTCTTC.

This clone was seen once. This chain joins TRBV11-2 and TRBJ2-7; perhaps TRBD2 as D (6 bases). V lost 0 bases to trimming and J lost 1 base, with 10 bases between them. In germline, CDR1 is SGHAT, CDR2 FQNNGV. The CDR3 length is 15 residues. The chain's CDR3 is CASSLEAGRSYEQYF. Here the CDR3 DNA reads TGTGCCAGCAGCTTAGAGGCGGGACGGTCCTACGAGCAGTACTTC.